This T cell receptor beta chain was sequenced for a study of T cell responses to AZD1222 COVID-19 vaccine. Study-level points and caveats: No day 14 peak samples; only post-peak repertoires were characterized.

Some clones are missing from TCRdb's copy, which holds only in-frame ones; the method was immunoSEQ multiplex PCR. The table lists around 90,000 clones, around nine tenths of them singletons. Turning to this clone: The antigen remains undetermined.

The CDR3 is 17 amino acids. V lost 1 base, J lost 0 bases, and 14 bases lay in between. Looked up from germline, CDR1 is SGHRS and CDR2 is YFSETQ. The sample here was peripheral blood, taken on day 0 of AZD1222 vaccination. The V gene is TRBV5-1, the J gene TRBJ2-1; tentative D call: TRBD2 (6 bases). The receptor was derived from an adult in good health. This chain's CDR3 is CASSLSQRVGSYNEQFF. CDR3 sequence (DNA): TGCGCCAGCAGCTTGTCCCAGCGGGTGGGCTCCTACAATGAGCAGTTCTTC.